This T cell receptor (beta chain) was found in a study of shared clonotypes between healthy human individuals. Study-wide background: For every donor, three CD4 naive, three CD4 memory, two CD8 naive and one CD8 memory plates were used.

The study separated CD4+ cells into CD45RA+ naive and CD45RA-negative memory subsets. Worth noting for this clone: Its antigen is unidentified. This CDR3 is also generated by other DNA sequences in the sample.

Study conclusions and caveats: Sharing across four donors was highest in naive CD4 (roughly 5%) and lowest in memory CD8 (roughly 0.4%). Among donors, the sharing of clonotypes was expected to be influenced by sequencing depth.

Assay: immunoSEQ multiplex PCR; the TCRdb copy retains only in-frame clones and omits some. The sample holds some 2.1 million clones, roughly 94% seen once. Germline values: CDR1 SEHNR, CDR2 FQNEAQ (reference sequence). Trimming took 5 bases from V and 6 from J, leaving 6 bases between them. The CDR3 has 11 residues. The specimen sequenced was naive CD4+ T cells sorted from blood. The subset here: CD45RA+ positively selected. The J gene is TRBJ2-3, the V gene TRBV7-9, with D hard to call. This sequence was found in a man between 18 and 35 years old in good health. The CDR3 is CASSPVDTQYF. The CDR3 DNA reads TGTGCCAGCAGCCCAGTGGATACGCAGTATTTT.